The 27 T cell receptor beta chains given below trace back to one sample, sequenced in a study of neurological immune-mediated disorders. TCRdb processed the 5' RACE reads anew with MiXCR; each CDR3 protein has one entry. This table has around 70,000 distinct CDR3 sequences, about 5.1% appearing once. Source material: PBMCs. These receptor sequences come from a woman in her seventies with multiple sclerosis.

The sample holds many counts of this clonotype. The V gene is TRBV29-1, the J gene TRBJ2-7, with TRBD1 matching over 7 bases. J gave up 2 bases and V 1 base, and 2 bases lay outside the gene matches. This CDR3 is built from 13 residues. Germline CDR1 and CDR2: SQVTM and ANQGSEA. CDR3 in amino acids: CSVEGDRAYEQYF. Here the CDR3 DNA reads TGCAGCGTTGAAGGGGACAGAGCCTACGAGCAGTACTTC.

This clonotype was seen only a few times. This could be a read error, since a much larger clone is one nucleotide away. The gene calls are TRBV7-9 and TRBJ2-1, with 11 bases that match TRBD2. Germline V gives CDR1 SEHNR, CDR2 FQNEAQ (reference sequence). V lost 3 bases, J lost 2 bases, and 0 bases stayed unmatched. CDR3 length: 15 residues. CDR3 coding DNA: TGTGCCAGCAGCTTTAGCGGGGGGGCCTACAATGAGCAGTTCTTC. Residues: CASSFSGGAYNEQFF.

Ten or more counts support this clonotype. The rearrangement links TRBV5-1 to TRBJ2-7; 9 bases agree with TRBD1. Germline CDR1 reads SGHRS; CDR2 reads YFSETQ. V was clipped by 4 bases and J by 5 bases; unmatched bases: 4. This CDR3 is built from 13 residues. The CDR3: CASSRDRVHEQYF. The DNA of the CDR3 is TGCGCCAGCAGCCGGGACAGGGTCCACGAGCAGTACTTC.

This clonotype was detected many times. J is TRBJ2-2 and V is TRBV7-8, with 10 bases identical to TRBD2. Germline V lookup: CDR1 SGHVS, CDR2 FQNEAQ. Trimming at V came to 2 bases and at J to 0 bases, leaving 3 bases not matched to a gene. This CDR3 is 17 amino acids long. The CDR3 DNA reads TGTGCCAGCAGCTTACGGACTAGCGGTACGAACACCGGGGAGCTGTTTTTT. Amino acids: CASSLRTSGTNTGELFF.

This clonotype was seen a few times. The chain uses TRBV5-1 and TRBJ2-6; 10 positions agree with TRBD1. The J segment lost 0 bases and the V segment lost 4 bases, leaving 13 bases of the junction unmatched. The CDR3 has 20 residues. Looked up from germline, CDR1 is SGHRS and CDR2 is YFSETQ. CDR3 residues: CASSAKVPGQGNSGANVLTF. CDR3 DNA: TGCGCCAGCAGCGCTAAAGTCCCGGGACAGGGGAACTCTGGGGCCAACGTCCTGACTTTC.

This clonotype appeared many times. The rearrangement links TRBV20-1 to TRBJ2-1; 8 nucleotides match TRBD2. Trimming cost V 5 bases and J 9 bases; bases outside gene matches: 9. Germline assignment: CDR1 DFQATT and CDR2 SNEGSKA (reference sequence). The CDR3 covers 13 residues. The CDR3 sequence: CSADNSGKGEQFF. The CDR3 bases are TGCAGTGCTGATAATAGCGGGAAGGGTGAGCAGTTCTTC.

This clonotype occurred many times. The junction does not match germline at one end; this may be a read error. The chain combines TRBV3-1 with TRBJ2-7, with a tentative D call TRBD2 (6 bases). The germline V gene has CDR1 LGHDT and CDR2 YNNKEL (reference sequence). CDR3 size: 12 residues. The CDR3 sequence: CASSLGGGEQYF. The CDR3, as DNA: TGCGCCAGCAGCTTGGGGGGTGGCGAGCAGTACTTC.

This clonotype was seen repeatedly, ten times or more. The chain combines TRBV29-1 with TRBJ2-7, with 12 bases fitting TRBD2. Trimming cost V 7 bases and J 4 bases; bases outside gene matches: 8. Looked up from germline, CDR1 is SQVTM and CDR2 is ANQGSEA. There are 14 residues in the CDR3. CDR3 sequence: CSAGLAGSAYEQYF. Written as DNA, the CDR3 is TGCAGCGCTGGACTAGCGGGAAGTGCTTACGAGCAGTACTTC.

This clonotype came up many times. This rearrangement joins TRBV7-2 to TRBJ2-7; 10 bases are a match to TRBD1. J was trimmed by 3 bases and V by 5 bases; bases with no gene match: 4. The V gene's germline CDR1 is SGHTA and CDR2 FQGNSA. The CDR3 extends over 14 amino acids. In DNA, the CDR3 is TGTGCCAGCAGCGGGACAGGGGTCCGCTACGAGCAGTACTTC. This translates into CASSGTGVRYEQYF.

A few counts support this clonotype. The chain carries TRBV6-5 and TRBJ2-1, with TRBD1 as a possible D gene (6 bases). This CDR3 contains 14 residues. CDR1 is MNHEY and CDR2 is SVGAGI in the germline V gene. Trimming stripped 2 bases from V and 6 bases from J, with 11 bases between. Here the CDR3 reads CASSYQGSGNEQFF. The CDR3 DNA sequence: TGTGCCAGCAGTTACCAGGGGAGCGGCAATGAGCAGTTCTTC.

This clonotype was counted many times. The chain uses TRBV10-3 and TRBJ1-6, with D possibly TRBD1 on 6 matching bases. With 1 base removed from V and 6 bases from J, the gap between germline ends came to 10 bases. Germline V CDR1 and CDR2: ENHRY, SYGVKD. The CDR3 covers 15 residues. CDR3 in DNA: TGTGCCATCAGTGAGTGGGGGCTGATTAATTCACCCCTCCACTTT. Encoded protein: CAISEWGLINSPLHF.

This clonotype came up many times. The chain has TRBV7-3 and TRBJ2-1, with 12 bases aligning to TRBD2. Germline values: CDR1 SGHTA, CDR2 FQGTGA. The CDR3 consists of 17 residues. The V gene end was trimmed by 5 bases and the J gene end by 4 bases; junction bases not matched to a gene: 9. The CDR3 DNA reads TGTGCCAGCAGCCAAGGCGGGACTAGCGGGTATTACAATGAGCAGTTCTTC. It encodes CASSQGGTSGYYNEQFF.

This clonotype has ten or more counts. V and J are TRBV20-1 and TRBJ2-2, with unresolved D. Trimming removed 5 bases from V and 1 base from J, with 14 bases in between. Germline loops: CDR1 DFQATT, CDR2 SNEGSKA (reference sequence). The CDR3 runs to 15 residues. CDR3 in DNA: TGCAGTGCTCCTCCTCAGTGGGGGAACACCGGGGAGCTGTTTTTT. This translates into CSAPPQWGNTGELFF.

This clonotype was seen many times. The V gene is TRBV3-1, the J gene TRBJ2-5; 7 positions agree with TRBD2. This CDR3 is 15 amino acids long. J was trimmed by 5 bases and V by 2 bases; bases with no gene match: 8. Germline CDR1 is LGHDT and CDR2 is YNNKEL (reference sequence). The CDR3 spells CASSQIRALAETQYF. The CDR3 region has the DNA TGTGCCAGCAGCCAAATCCGGGCACTAGCGGAGACCCAGTACTTC.

This sequence joins TRBV12-2 and TRBJ1-1; no check of the table's D call, TRBD1, against the DNA was made. TRBV12-2 is recorded as a pseudogene. This CDR3 is 17 amino acids long. The CDR3 sequence: CASRPEKPGHMNTEAFF. The CDR3 region has the DNA TGTGCAAGTCGCCCAGAAAAACCGGGACACATGAACACTGAAGCTTTCTTT.

This chain connects TRBV7-2 to TRBJ2-7; 7 bases line up with TRBD2. V trimming: 5 bases; J trimming: 2 bases; junction bases outside the gene matches: 9. The CDR3 is 15 amino acids. The V gene's germline CDR1 is SGHTA and CDR2 FQGNSA. The CDR3 DNA reads as TGTGCCAGCAGCGTAACCGGGACTACGACCTACGAGCAGTACTTC. This encodes CASSVTGTTTYEQYF.

This clonotype was detected a few times. This chain links TRBV12-3 or TRBV12-4 with TRBJ1-1, with a tentative D call TRBD1 (5 bases). The CDR3 totals 15 residues. V dropped 5 bases and J dropped 0 bases, with 13 bases sitting between them. CDR3 nucleotides: TGTGCCAGCAGTCCCTACCGGGACCTGAACACTGAAGCTTTCTTT. The encoded protein is CASSPYRDLNTEAFF.

This clonotype has at least ten counts. The chain couples TRBV20-1 to TRBJ1-1; D possibly corresponds to TRBD1 (5 bases). The CDR3 has 13 residues. Between the trimmed V and J ends, which lost 5 bases and 6 bases, there was a span of 16 bases. The germline CDR1 and CDR2 sequences are DFQATT and SNEGSKA (reference sequence). CDR3 residues: CSARAGQTPEAFF. The DNA of the CDR3 is TGCAGTGCTCGGGCGGGGCAGACCCCTGAAGCTTTCTTT.

The rearrangement links TRBV6-5 to TRBJ2-5, with D maybe TRBD2 (6 bases). CDR3 length equals 16 residues. V was trimmed by 5 bases and J by 7 bases, leaving 23 bases between them. The germline gives CDR1 MNHEY, CDR2 SVGAGI. The DNA of the CDR3 is TGTGCCAGCAGTCCGCCCGGGAGCCCCCCTGGACGGACCCAGTACTTC. It encodes CASSPPGSPPGRTQYF.

This clonotype was observed many times. The chain employs TRBV7-3 and TRBJ2-2, with TRBD1 identical over 7 bases. The V gene end was trimmed by 3 bases and the J gene end by 0 bases; junction bases not matched to a gene: 7. The CDR3 loop spans 17 amino acids. Germline lookup yields CDR1 SGHTA and CDR2 FQGTGA. CDR3 sequence: CASSLNRGAANTGELFF. CDR3 sequence (DNA): TGTGCCAGCAGCTTGAACAGGGGCGCCGCGAACACCGGGGAGCTGTTTTTT.

This clonotype was detected ten times or more. The chain joins TRBV20-1 to TRBJ2-3; 9 nucleotides match TRBD2. Germline V lookup: CDR1 DFQATT, CDR2 SNEGSKA (reference sequence). The V and J ends lost 2 bases and 0 bases, in that order; junction bases with no gene match: 27. The CDR3 length is 23 residues. This CDR3 reads CSARPRGGEVRASGTDSTDTQYF. In nucleotides, the CDR3 is TGCAGTGCTAGACCCCGGGGCGGGGAGGTCAGAGCTAGCGGGACCGATAGCACAGATACGCAGTATTTT.

This clonotype is medium-sized by share. V and J are TRBV20-1 and TRBJ2-1; TRBD2 matches 11 bases. This CDR3 has 18 residues. J lost 0 bases, V lost 3 bases, and 10 bases had no gene match. Germline V lookup: CDR1 DFQATT, CDR2 SNEGSKA (reference sequence). As DNA, the CDR3 is TGCAGTGCTAGTACGACTAGCGGGGCTTTCCGCTCCTACAATGAGCAGTTCTTC. This codes for CSASTTSGAFRSYNEQFF.

This clonotype was recorded many times. V is TRBV7-2 and J is TRBJ2-2; D unclear. The CDR3 runs 13 residues. CDR1 SGHTA and CDR2 FQGNSA come from the germline V gene. Trimming shortened V by 7 bases and J by 4 bases, and 10 bases separated the two germline ends. The DNA for the CDR3 is TGTGCCAGCATCCCACGGAGCACCGGGGAGCTGTTTTTT. The encoded protein is CASIPRSTGELFF.

In this sample, this clonotype turned up many times. The chain joins TRBV3-1 to TRBJ1-4; 8 nucleotides agree with TRBD1. CDR3 length: 14 residues. Germline CDR1 is LGHDT and CDR2 is YNNKEL (reference sequence). After removal of 4 bases from V and 7 bases from J, the junction contained 5 bases not matched to a gene. The CDR3 DNA is TGTGCCAGCAGCCTCTCAGGGGGCGGTGAAAAACTGTTTTTT. Translation gives CASSLSGGGEKLFF.

Many counts were recorded for this clonotype. The chain recombines TRBV7-2 with TRBJ1-2; D is perhaps TRBD1 (6 bases). Looked up from germline, CDR1 is SGHTA and CDR2 is FQGNSA. V lost 4 bases, J lost 7 bases, and 13 bases lay in between. This CDR3 spans 13 amino acids. The CDR3 sequence is CASSSQGPGGYTF. In DNA, the CDR3 is TGTGCCAGCAGCTCCCAGGGGCCGGGTGGCTACACCTTC.

This clonotype was detected a few times. V usage is TRBV29-1 and J usage is TRBJ1-2, with D perhaps TRBD1 (6 bases). Germline loops: CDR1 SQVTM, CDR2 ANQGSEA. With 6 bases removed from V and 8 bases from J, the gap between germline ends came to 16 bases. The CDR3 has 12 amino acids. This CDR3 reads CSVGRQGSGYTF. CDR3 sequence (DNA): TGCAGCGTCGGCCGGCAGGGGTCGGGCTACACCTTC.

This clonotype was seen many times. This chain links TRBV7-2 with TRBJ2-7, with TRBD2 matching 11 bases. The CDR3 runs 15 residues. Germline assignment: CDR1 SGHTA and CDR2 FQGNSA. The V gene end was trimmed by 7 bases and the J gene end by 4 bases; junction bases not matched to a gene: 9. The CDR3 region has the DNA TGTGCCAGCACCCTCCCGGGACTAGCGGTTTACGAGCAGTACTTC. It codes for CASTLPGLAVYEQYF.